Here is one T cell receptor beta chain with its context. Its specificity is not known. The sample originates from a study of T-cell memory formation after mild COVID-19. Study-level points and caveats: What remained unconfirmed was the SARS-CoV-2 specificity of second-wave clones peaking on day 37. Contracting clones from day 15 to 85 showed balanced CD4/CD8; later expanders favored CD4+. Mainly CM and EM harbored the contracting CD4+ clones; mainly EMRA harbored the CD8+ ones.

This CDR3 has 17 amino acids. From 5'RACE with constant-segment primers came TCR alpha and TCR beta cDNA libraries that carried sample barcodes and UMIs. TCRdb passed the 5' RACE reads through MiXCR, listing each CDR3 protein once. The sample has 180,000 or so distinct CDR3 sequences; 9.5% to 13% are singletons. This chain connects TRBV21-1 to TRBJ2-7; TRBD2, the D gene given by the table, was not confirmed from the DNA. TRBV21-1 is a pseudogene. The source is a man between 18 and 35 years old who had mild COVID-19 (a few samples of this study predate the infection). Cell type and time point are not known. The sample taken for sequencing was PBMCs or a T cell subset sorted from them (not recorded which). This CDR3 is CASSKESTGGPSYEQYV. The CDR3 DNA reads as TGTGCCAGCAGCAAAGAAAGTACGGGGGGGCCCTCCTACGAGCAGTACGTC.